This T cell receptor beta chain derives from a study of beta chain features in type 1 diabetes. Study-level information: The study found patients and healthy donors alike in age, gender and cell yields. Whole-study results and caveats: A potential influence of HLA type upon TCRB rearrangement remained unresolved herein. Amplification by PCR could prefer shorter templates, with the same effect in patients and controls.

The CDR3 is made up of 14 amino acids. The V gene's germline CDR1 is MNHEY and CDR2 SMNVEV (reference sequence). V gave up 6 bases and J gave up 3 bases; unmatched junction bases: 6. Researchers reported sorting CD4+ naive, central memory, regulatory and stem cell-like memory cells via CD45RO/CCR7/CD25/CD127/CD95/CD27. On this clone: What it recognizes is unknown.

The sequenced template was cDNA made from the entire isolated RNA. Sequencing used immunoSEQ multiplex PCR; TCRdb keeps in-frame clones, though not all of them. Of 300,000 to 450,000 clones in the sample, around 19% were seen once. The chain employs TRBV27 and TRBJ2-7; 9 bases agree with TRBD2. The TCR sequence derives from a woman between 18 and 30 years old in good health. The sequencing input was naive CD4+ T cells from blood. CDR3 loop: CASRPSGDHYEQYF. Here the CDR3 DNA reads TGTGCCAGCAGGCCTAGCGGGGATCACTACGAGCAGTACTTC.